The entry below describes one T cell receptor (beta chain). This clonotype was observed a handful of times. No cognate antigen has been identified for it. No much larger clonotype is one base removed from it; base qualities were not supplied. Libraries were constructed by RT-PCR. Sequenced on an Illumina HiSeq 2500. TCRdb reworked the public reads: Q25 trimming with fastp, MiXCR clone assembly, productive beta chains retained. Rows with one shared CDR3 protein collapse into an entry with the most common genes and DNA. This sample comprises about 310,000 distinct CDR3 sequences, 22% of them detected only once. About a tenth of the sample is in the top ten clones. The germline V gene supplies CDR1 SGHTA and CDR2 FQGTGA. V is trimmed back by 5 bases and J by 4 bases, and the junction contains 8 bases that no gene match accounts for. The cysteine opens and the phenylalanine closes a CDR3 of 16 amino acids. Just CDR3 DNA is preserved here, 48 bases in frame from base 1.

This sample stems from a study of response to subunit inactivated influenza vaccine (dated by TCRdb to 2016 to 2019). Broadly, across the study: Deep quantitative T cell receptor repertoire profiling was used in the study to track responses to a trivalent subunit inactivated influenza vaccine. Paper-wide results and their limitations: According to the authors, only a limited number of new T cells may be recruited by each seasonal influenza vaccination.

The sample in question was PBMCs from blood, obtained less than 22 months after vaccination. Here the chain combines TRBV7-3 and TRBJ2-2, and 9 junctional nucleotides match TRBD1. This receptor was obtained from a man aged 50 to 69 who received an inactivated influenza vaccine. Donor details come from another sample of the same person, matched by shared clones. The sequenced DNA: TGTGCCAGCAGCCCGAGGACAGGGGAGAGCACCGGGGAGCTGTTTTTT. Its coded protein is CASSPRTGESTGELFF.